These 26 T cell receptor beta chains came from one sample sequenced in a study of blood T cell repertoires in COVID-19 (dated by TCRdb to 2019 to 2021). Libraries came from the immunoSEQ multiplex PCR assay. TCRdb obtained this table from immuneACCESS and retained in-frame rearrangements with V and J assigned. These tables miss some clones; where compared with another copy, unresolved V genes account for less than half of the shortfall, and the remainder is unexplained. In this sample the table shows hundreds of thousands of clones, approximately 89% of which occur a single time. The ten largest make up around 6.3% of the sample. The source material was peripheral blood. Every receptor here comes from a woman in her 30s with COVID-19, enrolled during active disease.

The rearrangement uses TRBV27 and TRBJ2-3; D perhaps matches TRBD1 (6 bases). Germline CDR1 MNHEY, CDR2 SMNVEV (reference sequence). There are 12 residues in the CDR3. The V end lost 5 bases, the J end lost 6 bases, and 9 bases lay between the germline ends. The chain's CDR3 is CASSPDRDTQYF. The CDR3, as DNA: TGTGCCAGCAGTCCAGACAGGGATACGCAGTATTTT.

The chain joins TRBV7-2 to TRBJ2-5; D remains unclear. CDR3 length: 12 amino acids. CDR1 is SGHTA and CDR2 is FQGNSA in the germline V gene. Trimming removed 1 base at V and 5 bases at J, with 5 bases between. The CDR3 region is CASSLDSETQYF. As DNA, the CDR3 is TGTGCCAGCAGCTTAGACAGTGAGACCCAGTACTTC.

Written as DNA, the CDR3 is TGTGCCAGCAGCCAAGCAGGGTTGTGGGATACGCAGTATTTT. Its protein is CASSQAGLWDTQYF. V usage is TRBV7-2 and J usage is TRBJ2-3, with D perhaps TRBD1 (5 bases). The V end lost 5 bases, the J end lost 6 bases, and 15 bases lay between the germline ends. The CDR3 has 14 residues. The V gene's germline CDR1 is SGHTA and CDR2 FQGNSA.

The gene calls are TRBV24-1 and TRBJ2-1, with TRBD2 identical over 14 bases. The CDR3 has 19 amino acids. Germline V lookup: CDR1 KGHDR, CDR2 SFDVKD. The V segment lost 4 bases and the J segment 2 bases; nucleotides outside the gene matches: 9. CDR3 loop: CATSDPSGTSGSTYNEQFF. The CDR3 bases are TGTGCCACCAGTGACCCGTCCGGGACTAGCGGGAGTACCTACAATGAGCAGTTCTTC.

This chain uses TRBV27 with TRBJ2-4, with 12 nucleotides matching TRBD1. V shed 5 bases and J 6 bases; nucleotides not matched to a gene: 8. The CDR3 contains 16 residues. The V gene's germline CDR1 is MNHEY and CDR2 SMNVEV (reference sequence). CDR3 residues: CASSPSGQGAGNIQYF. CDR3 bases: TGTGCCAGCAGTCCATCGGGACAGGGGGCAGGAAACATTCAGTACTTC.

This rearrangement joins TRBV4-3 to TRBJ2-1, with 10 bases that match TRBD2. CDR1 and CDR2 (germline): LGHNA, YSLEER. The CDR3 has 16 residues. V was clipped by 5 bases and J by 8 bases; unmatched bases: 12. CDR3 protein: CASSEAPSGGTDEQFF. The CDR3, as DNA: TGCGCCAGCAGCGAAGCGCCTAGCGGGGGCACAGATGAGCAGTTCTTC.

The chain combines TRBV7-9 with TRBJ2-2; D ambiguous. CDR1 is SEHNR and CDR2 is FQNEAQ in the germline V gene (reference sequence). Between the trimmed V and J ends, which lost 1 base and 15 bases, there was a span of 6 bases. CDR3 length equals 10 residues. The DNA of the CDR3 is TGTGCCAGCAGCTTAGATCGGGTGTTTTTT. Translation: CASSLDRVFF.

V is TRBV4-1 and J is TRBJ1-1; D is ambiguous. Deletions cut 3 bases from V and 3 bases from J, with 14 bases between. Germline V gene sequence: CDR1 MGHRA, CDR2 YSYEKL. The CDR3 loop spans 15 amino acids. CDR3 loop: CASSHLGRRDTEAFF. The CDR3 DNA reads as TGCGCCAGCAGCCACCTAGGGCGGAGGGACACTGAAGCTTTCTTT.

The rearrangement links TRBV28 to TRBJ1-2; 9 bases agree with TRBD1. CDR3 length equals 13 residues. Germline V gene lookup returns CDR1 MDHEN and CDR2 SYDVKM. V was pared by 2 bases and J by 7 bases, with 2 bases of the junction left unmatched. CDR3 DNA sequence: TGTGCCAGCAGTTTAGGGACAGGGCCTGGCTACACCTTC. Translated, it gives CASSLGTGPGYTF.

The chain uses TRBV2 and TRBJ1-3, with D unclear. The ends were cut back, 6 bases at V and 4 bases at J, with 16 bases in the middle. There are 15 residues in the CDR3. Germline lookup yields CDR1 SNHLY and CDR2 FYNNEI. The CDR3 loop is CASSRVPTSGNTIYF. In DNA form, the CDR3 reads TGTGCCAGCAGCCGGGTTCCGACGAGCGGAAACACCATATATTTT.

The CDR3 bases are TGTGCCAGCTCACGACAGGTAGAACAGCCCCAGCATTTT. Translating gives CASSRQVEQPQHF. The chain joins TRBV18 to TRBJ1-5; a possible D gene is TRBD1 (6 bases). The CDR3 is 13 residues long. Germline V gene lookup returns CDR1 KGHSH and CDR2 LQKENI. Deletions cut 4 bases from V and 7 bases from J, with 11 bases between.

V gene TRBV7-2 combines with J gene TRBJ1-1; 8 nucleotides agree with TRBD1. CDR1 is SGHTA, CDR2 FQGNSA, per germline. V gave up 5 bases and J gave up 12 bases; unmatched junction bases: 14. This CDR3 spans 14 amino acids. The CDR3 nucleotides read TGTGCCAGCAGCGTAAGAGACCGGACAGGGATAACTTTCTTT. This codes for CASSVRDRTGITFF.

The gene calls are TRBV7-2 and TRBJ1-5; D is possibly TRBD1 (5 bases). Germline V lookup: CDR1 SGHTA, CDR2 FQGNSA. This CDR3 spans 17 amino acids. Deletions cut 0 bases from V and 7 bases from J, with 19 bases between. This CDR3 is CASSLAWVGSRGQPQHF. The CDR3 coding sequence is TGTGCCAGCAGCTTAGCGTGGGTAGGTTCCCGGGGGCAGCCCCAGCATTTT.

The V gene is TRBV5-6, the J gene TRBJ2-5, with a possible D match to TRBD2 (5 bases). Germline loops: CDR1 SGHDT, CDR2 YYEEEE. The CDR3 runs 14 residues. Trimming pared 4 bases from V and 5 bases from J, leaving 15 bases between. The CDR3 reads CASSRDGISETQYF. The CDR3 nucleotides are TGTGCCAGCAGCCGGGATGGGATTAGCGAGACCCAGTACTTC.

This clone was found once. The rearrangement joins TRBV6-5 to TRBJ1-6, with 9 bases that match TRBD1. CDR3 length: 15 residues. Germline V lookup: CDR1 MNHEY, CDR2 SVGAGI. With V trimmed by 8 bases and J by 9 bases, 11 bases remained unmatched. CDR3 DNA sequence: TGTGCCAGCGAACCATCCGGGACAGGGAGTTCACCCCTCCACTTT. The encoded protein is CASEPSGTGSSPLHF.

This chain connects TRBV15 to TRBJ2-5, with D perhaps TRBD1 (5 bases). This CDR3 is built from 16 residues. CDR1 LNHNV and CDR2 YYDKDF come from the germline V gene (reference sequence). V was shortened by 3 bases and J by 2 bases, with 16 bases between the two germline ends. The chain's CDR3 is CATSSPGWLGQETQYF. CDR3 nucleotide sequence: TGTGCCACCAGCAGCCCAGGGTGGTTGGGGCAAGAGACCCAGTACTTC.

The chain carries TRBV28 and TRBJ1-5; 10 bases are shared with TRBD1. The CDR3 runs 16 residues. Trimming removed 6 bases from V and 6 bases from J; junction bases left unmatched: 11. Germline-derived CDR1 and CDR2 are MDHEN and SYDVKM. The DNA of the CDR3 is TGTGCCAGCAGGGGCCAAGGGACAGGGGTTTTTCAGCCCCAGCATTTT. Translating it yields CASRGQGTGVFQPQHF.

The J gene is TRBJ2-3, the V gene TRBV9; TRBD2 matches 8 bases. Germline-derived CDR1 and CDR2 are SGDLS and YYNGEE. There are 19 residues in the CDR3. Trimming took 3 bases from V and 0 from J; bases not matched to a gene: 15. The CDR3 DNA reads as TGTGCCAGCAGCGGCCGACTAGCGTCGGTTTCTCCTAGCACAGATACGCAGTATTTT. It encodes CASSGRLASVSPSTDTQYF. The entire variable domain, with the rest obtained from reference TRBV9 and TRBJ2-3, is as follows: DSGVTQTPKHLITATGQRVTLRCSPRSGDLSVYWYQQSLDQGLQFLIQYYNGEERAKGNILERFSAQQFPDLHSELNLSSLELGDSALYFCASSGRLASVSPSTDTQYFGPGTRLTVL.

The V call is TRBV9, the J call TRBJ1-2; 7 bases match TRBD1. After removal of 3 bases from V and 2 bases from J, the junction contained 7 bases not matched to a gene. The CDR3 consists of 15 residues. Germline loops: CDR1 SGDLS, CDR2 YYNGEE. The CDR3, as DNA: TGTGCCAGCAGCGCCCCCGGGACAGACAACTATGGCTACACCTTC. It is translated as CASSAPGTDNYGYTF.

CDR3 in amino acids: CASSLRQGGDLSTDTQYF. CDR3 DNA sequence: TGTGCCAGCAGCCTTCGACAGGGGGGAGATCTTAGCACAGATACGCAGTATTTT. The chain couples TRBV9 to TRBJ2-3; 9 bases align to TRBD1. CDR1 SGDLS and CDR2 YYNGEE come from the germline V gene. This CDR3 region has 18 residues. The V segment lost 4 bases and the J segment 0 bases; nucleotides outside the gene matches: 12.

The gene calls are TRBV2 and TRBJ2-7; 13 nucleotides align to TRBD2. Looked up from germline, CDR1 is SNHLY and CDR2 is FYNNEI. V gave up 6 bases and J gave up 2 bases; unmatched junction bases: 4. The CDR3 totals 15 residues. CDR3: CASRMGLAGTYEQYV. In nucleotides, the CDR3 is TGTGCCAGCAGGATGGGACTAGCGGGGACCTACGAGCAGTACGTC.

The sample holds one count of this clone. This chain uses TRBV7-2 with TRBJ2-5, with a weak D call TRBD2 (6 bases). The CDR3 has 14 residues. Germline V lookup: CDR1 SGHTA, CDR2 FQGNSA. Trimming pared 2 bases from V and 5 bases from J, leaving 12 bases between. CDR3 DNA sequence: TGTGCCAGCAGCTTATCCGGGGGATTCGAGACCCAGTACTTC. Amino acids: CASSLSGGFETQYF.

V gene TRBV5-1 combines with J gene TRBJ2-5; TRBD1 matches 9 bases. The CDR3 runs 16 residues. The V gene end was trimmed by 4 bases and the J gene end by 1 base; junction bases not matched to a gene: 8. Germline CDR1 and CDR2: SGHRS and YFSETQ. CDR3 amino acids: CASSLGTGNPQETQYF. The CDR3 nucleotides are TGCGCCAGCAGCCTCGGGACAGGGAACCCCCAAGAGACCCAGTACTTC.

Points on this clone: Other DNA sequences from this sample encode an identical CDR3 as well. CDR3 nucleotide sequence: TGTGCCAGCAGCCAGCGGCAGGGCCAAGAGACCCAGTACTTC. It translates to CASSQRQGQETQYF. The chain links TRBV3-1 (or the pseudogene TRBV3-2) to TRBJ2-5, with TRBD1 as a possible D gene (5 bases). This CDR3 is 14 amino acids long. Germline CDR1 LGHDT, CDR2 YNNKEL (reference sequence). The germline V and J ends were trimmed by 3 bases and 1 base, with 9 bases remaining between them.

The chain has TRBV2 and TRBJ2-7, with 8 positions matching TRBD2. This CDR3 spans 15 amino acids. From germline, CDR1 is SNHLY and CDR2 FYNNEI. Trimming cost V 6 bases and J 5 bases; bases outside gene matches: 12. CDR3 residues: CASRRGGLDWDEQYF. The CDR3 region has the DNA TGTGCCAGCAGGCGCGGGGGGCTTGATTGGGACGAGCAGTACTTC.

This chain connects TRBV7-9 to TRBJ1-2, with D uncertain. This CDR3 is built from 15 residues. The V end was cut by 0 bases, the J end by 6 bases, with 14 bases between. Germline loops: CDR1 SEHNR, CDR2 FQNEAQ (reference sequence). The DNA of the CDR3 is TGTGCCAGCAGCTTAGCACGAGGAACTCCGGATGGCTACACCTTC. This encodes CASSLARGTPDGYTF.